Listed here are 27 T cell receptor beta chains from one sample, sequenced in a study of shared clonotypes between healthy human individuals. This table comes from immunoSEQ multiplex PCR, and its TCRdb copy is limited to in-frame clones, with some not included. Found here are more than 900,000 clones, about four fifths of them singletons; the top ten hold 0.55% to 0.7%. The sample comprised memory CD4+ T cells from PBMCs. Sample subset: CD45RA-negative fraction. The receptors derive from a man younger than 30 in good health. Some clones in this sample may be carry-over from other donors' samples.

The chain employs TRBV5-5 and TRBJ2-2; D is unresolved. The germline V gene encodes CDR1 SGHKS and CDR2 YYEKEE (reference sequence). The CDR3 has 14 amino acids. Trimming shortened V by 7 bases and J by 5 bases, and 15 bases separated the two germline ends. The CDR3 reads CASVGLVGTGELFF. The CDR3 coding sequence is TGTGCCAGCGTCGGGTTGGTTGGGACCGGGGAGCTGTTTTTT.

This clone came up a few times. The chain combines TRBV11-2 with TRBJ2-1; no firm D call. Germline lookup yields CDR1 SGHAT and CDR2 FQNNGV. The CDR3 consists of 13 residues. V lost 5 bases to trimming and J lost 4 bases, with 9 bases between them. The CDR3 sequence: CASSPFQYNEQFF. CDR3 DNA sequence: TGTGCCAGCAGCCCCTTCCAGTACAATGAGCAGTTCTTC.

V usage is TRBV30 and J usage is TRBJ1-1; TRBD1 might be the D (5 bases). V shed 4 bases and J shed 6 bases, with 12 bases lying between them. The CDR3 is 12 residues long. The germline V gene encodes CDR1 GTSNPN and CDR2 SVGIG (reference sequence). The chain's CDR3 is CAWNGRGAEAFF. The CDR3, as DNA: TGTGCCTGGAATGGGCGGGGGGCTGAAGCTTTCTTT.

V gene TRBV28 combines with J gene TRBJ2-7, with D unclear. This CDR3 is built from 14 residues. The ends were cut back, 6 bases at V and 5 bases at J, with 17 bases in the middle. Germline values: CDR1 MDHEN, CDR2 SYDVKM. CDR3: CASSPLLSTNEQYF. The CDR3 region has the DNA TGTGCCAGCAGCCCACTACTTTCGACCAACGAGCAGTACTTC.

The chain is built from TRBV7-2 and TRBJ1-1, with D unresolved. V gave up 1 base and J gave up 10 bases, with 13 bases separating them. There are 13 residues in the CDR3. Germline CDR1 SGHTA, CDR2 FQGNSA. The CDR3 reads CASSLVRTRGAFF. The CDR3 DNA follows: TGTGCCAGCAGCTTAGTCCGGACCCGGGGAGCTTTCTTT. Full variable domain (missing parts from reference TRBV7-2 and TRBJ1-1): GAGVSQSPSNKVTEKGKDVELRCDPISGHTALYWYRQSLGQGLEFLIYFQGNSAPDKSGLPSDRFSAERTGGSVSTLTIQRTQQEDSAVYLCASSLVRTRGAFFGQGTRLTVV.

The V gene is TRBV5-1, the J gene TRBJ2-2; D is uncertain. The germline V and J ends were trimmed by 0 bases and 7 bases, with 13 bases remaining between them. Germline V gives CDR1 SGHRS, CDR2 YFSETQ. The CDR3 totals 15 residues. The CDR3 DNA follows: TGCGCCAGCAGCTTGGAATTTGAGTTTCACGGGGAGCTGTTTTTT. Residues: CASSLEFEFHGELFF. Full variable domain (rest looked up from reference TRBV5-1 and TRBJ2-2): KAGVTQTPRYLIKTRGQQVTLSCSPISGHRSVSWYQQTPGQGLQFLFEYFSETQRNKGNFPGRFSGRQFSNSRSEMNVSTLELGDSALYLCASSLEFEFHGELFFGEGSRLTVL.

This clone has a count of ten or more. The chain has TRBV15 and TRBJ2-5; D unclear. The ends were cut back, 8 bases at V and 0 bases at J, with 19 bases in the middle. The CDR3 is 16 amino acids. CDR1 and CDR2 (germline): LNHNV, YYDKDF (reference sequence). The DNA of the CDR3 is TGTGCCACCGGGGAAGGCTATCTAAAGTACCAAGAGACCCAGTACTTC. The encoded protein is CATGEGYLKYQETQYF.

The V call is TRBV27, the J call TRBJ1-1, with D possibly TRBD1 on 6 matching bases. Germline-derived CDR1 and CDR2 are MNHEY and SMNVEV (reference sequence). CDR3 size: 12 residues. V lost 6 bases to trimming and J lost 11 bases, with 16 bases between them. CDR3 residues: CASRTYEGDAFF. For the CDR3, the DNA is TGTGCCAGCAGGACGTACGAGGGGGACGCTTTCTTT.

This clone turned up a few times. The V and J genes are TRBV6-5 and TRBJ1-1; 7 bases agree with TRBD1. From germline, CDR1 is MNHEY and CDR2 SVGAGI. Trimming cost V 7 bases and J 1 base; bases outside gene matches: 6. This CDR3 contains 14 residues. The CDR3 DNA is TGTGCCAGCAATGCCGGGACAGCGAACACTGAAGCTTTCTTT. Protein product: CASNAGTANTEAFF.

The rearrangement uses TRBV4-1 and TRBJ1-2; D uncertain. Trimming stripped 4 bases from V and 8 bases from J, with 14 bases between. This CDR3 spans 13 amino acids. CDR1 is MGHRA and CDR2 is YSYEKL in the germline V gene. The CDR3 sequence is CASSPSTGYGYTF. In DNA, the CDR3 is TGCGCCAGCAGCCCAAGCACGGGTTACGGCTACACCTTC.

The chain carries TRBV5-4 and TRBJ1-2; 7 positions match TRBD1. CDR3 length: 14 amino acids. Germline loops: CDR1 SGHNT, CDR2 YYREEE (reference sequence). V shed 0 bases, J shed 9 bases, and the junction held 8 bases outside the gene matches. CDR3 region: CASSLAETGRRYTF. The CDR3 DNA is TGTGCCAGCAGCTTGGCCGAGACAGGGAGACGCTACACCTTC.

V is TRBV28 and J is TRBJ1-1; D not resolved. This CDR3 has 10 residues. The V and J ends lost 8 bases and 8 bases respectively, with 9 bases between them. Germline CDR1 reads MDHEN; CDR2 reads SYDVKM. As DNA, the CDR3 is TGTGCCAGCGGACGGAGGGAAGCTTTCTTT. Encoded protein: CASGRREAFF.

The chain joins TRBV5-1 to TRBJ1-2; D remains unclear. Germline CDR1 is SGHRS and CDR2 is YFSETQ. This CDR3 contains 16 residues. V dropped 1 base and J dropped 0 bases, with 13 bases sitting between them. The CDR3 is CASSLSTGVANYGYTF. As DNA, the CDR3 is TGCGCCAGCAGCTTGTCGACCGGAGTAGCTAACTATGGCTACACCTTC.

The chain links TRBV7-9 to TRBJ2-2; the match to TRBD1 covers 7 bases. Trimming removed 6 bases from V and 3 bases from J; junction bases left unmatched: 7. The germline V gene has CDR1 SEHNR and CDR2 FQNEAQ (reference sequence). The CDR3 has 15 residues. This CDR3 is CASRRQGDYTGELFF. The CDR3 DNA reads TGTGCCAGCAGGAGACAGGGTGATTACACCGGGGAGCTGTTTTTT.

The V gene is TRBV2, the J gene TRBJ2-7; TRBD2 matches 10 bases. This CDR3 comprises 14 residues. The V gene end was trimmed by 6 bases and the J gene end by 3 bases; junction bases not matched to a gene: 5. Germline-derived CDR1 and CDR2 are SNHLY and FYNNEI. This CDR3 reads CASRPIAGGYEQYF. DNA of the CDR3: TGTGCCAGCAGGCCCATAGCGGGAGGCTACGAGCAGTACTTC.

The rearrangement uses TRBV19 and TRBJ2-7; D is undetermined. The CDR3 covers 15 residues. Trimming shortened V by 5 bases and J by 2 bases, and 16 bases separated the two germline ends. The V gene's germline CDR1 is LNHDA and CDR2 SQIVND (reference sequence). As DNA, the CDR3 is TGTGCCAGTAGTGTCGGTGGGATCACCACCTACGAGCAGTACTTC. Translating it yields CASSVGGITTYEQYF.

The rearrangement joins TRBV11-2 to TRBJ2-7, with D tentatively TRBD1 or TRBD2 (6 bases each). The germline V and J ends were trimmed by 8 bases and 5 bases, with 19 bases remaining between them. Per the germline V gene, CDR1 is SGHAT and CDR2 is FQNNGV. The CDR3 runs 14 residues. In DNA, the CDR3 is TGTGCCAGCGGACAGTGGGGGGCGCGGAACGAGCAGTACTTC. Its protein is CASGQWGARNEQYF.

This clone has only one observation. The rearrangement joins TRBV27 to TRBJ1-5; no definite D call. This CDR3 is built from 15 residues. V lost 2 bases and J lost 2, with 10 bases in between. Germline V gene lookup returns CDR1 MNHEY and CDR2 SMNVEV (reference sequence). CDR3 in DNA: TGTGCCAGCAGTTTAGTGGGCCGTGGCAATCAGCCCCAGCATTTT. Translating it yields CASSLVGRGNQPQHF.

This clone was observed a few times. J is TRBJ2-1 and V is TRBV27; the D call may be TRBD1 or TRBD2 (7 bases each). V shed 7 bases and J shed 2 bases, with 12 bases lying between them. The V gene's germline CDR1 is MNHEY and CDR2 SMNVEV (reference sequence). This CDR3 has 14 residues. The CDR3 DNA sequence: TGTGCCAGCATGCAGGGGGGGGCCTACAATGAGCAGTTCTTC. Translated, it gives CASMQGGAYNEQFF.

The chain couples TRBV6-1 to TRBJ2-1; the match to TRBD2 covers 7 bases. This CDR3 region has 15 residues. Trimming cost V 6 bases and J 6 bases; bases outside gene matches: 11. Per germline, CDR1 MNHNS and CDR2 SASEGT. The CDR3 here is CASRLRSGIFNEQFF. The CDR3 region has the DNA TGTGCCAGCAGACTTCGGAGCGGGATTTTCAATGAGCAGTTCTTC.

The CDR3 coding sequence is TGCAGCGTTCTTCCACTAGCGGGAGGACGAAGCGAGCAGTACTTC. Its translation: CSVLPLAGGRSEQYF. This rearrangement joins TRBV29-1 to TRBJ2-7; 12 nucleotides agree with TRBD2. This CDR3 region has 15 residues. Germline-derived CDR1 and CDR2 are SQVTM and ANQGSEA. The junction had 11 bases not matched to a gene; V was cut back by 5 bases and J by 6 bases.

The chain couples TRBV5-1 to TRBJ2-7; 8 nucleotides match TRBD2. Per germline, CDR1 SGHRS and CDR2 YFSETQ. J lost 2 bases, V lost 3 bases, and 7 bases had no gene match. This CDR3 has 15 amino acids. The DNA of the CDR3 is TGCGCCAGCAGCTCGTCCCATAGCGGGGCCTACGAGCAGTACTTC. It specifies CASSSSHSGAYEQYF.

On this clone: Different DNA sequences within this sample yield the same CDR3. The chain uses TRBV7-2 and TRBJ2-7; tentative D call: TRBD1 (5 bases). Germline V gene lookup returns CDR1 SGHTA and CDR2 FQGNSA. V lost 0 bases and J 2 bases, leaving 5 bases between the germline ends. The length of the CDR3 is 13 residues. As DNA, the CDR3 is TGTGCCAGCAGCTTAGCCAGGGCCTACGAGCAGTACTTC. Protein: CASSLARAYEQYF.

This clone showed up many times. Additional DNA sequences in this sample encode the identical CDR3. The chain joins TRBV7-7 to TRBJ1-2; D perhaps matches TRBD1 (6 bases). Trimming cost V 3 bases and J 8 bases, with 13 bases left between them. CDR1 is SSHAT, CDR2 FNYEAQ, per germline (reference sequence). The CDR3 contains 13 residues. The CDR3 DNA sequence: TGTGCCAGCAGCTTTCGGGGGGCGAAGGGCTACACCTTC. Amino acid sequence: CASSFRGAKGYTF.

The rearrangement uses TRBV10-3 and TRBJ1-2; D gene unclear. CDR3 length: 13 residues. Germline V gene sequence: CDR1 ENHRY, CDR2 SYGVKD. Deletions cut 6 bases from V and 2 bases from J, with 10 bases between. The CDR3 loop reads CAIREGRNYGYTF. In DNA, the CDR3 is TGTGCCATCAGGGAGGGCAGAAACTATGGCTACACCTTC.

V gene TRBV10-3 combines with J gene TRBJ1-1; D not resolved. Germline CDR1 is ENHRY and CDR2 is SYGVKD. The CDR3 contains 15 residues. V was shortened by 0 bases and J by 2 bases, with 10 bases between the two germline ends. Written as DNA, the CDR3 is TGTGCCATCAGTGAGTCTCAAGTCCTCAACACTGAAGCTTTCTTT. Encoded protein: CAISESQVLNTEAFF.

This clone turned up a few times. The J gene is TRBJ2-1, the V gene TRBV28; D possibly corresponds to TRBD1 (8 bases). CDR1 and CDR2 from the germline V gene are MDHEN and SYDVKM. Trimming removed 5 bases at V and 3 bases at J, with 17 bases between. The CDR3 is 16 residues long. CDR3 protein: CASSLHRGGVYNEQFF. The CDR3 nucleotides are TGTGCCAGCAGTCTCCACAGGGGGGGAGTCTACAATGAGCAGTTCTTC.